These 7 T cell receptor beta chains were all obtained from the same sample, sequenced in a study of blood T cell repertoires in COVID-19. The method was immunoSEQ multiplex PCR; TCRdb's version includes in-frame clones alone and lacks a portion of them. The sample includes about 210,000 clones, about 86% of them seen just once. Material for sequencing was PBMCs or T cells enriched from blood (not recorded which). The receptors were gathered from a woman aged 50 to 60 with acute COVID-19.

The chain links TRBV3-1 (or the pseudogene TRBV3-2) to TRBJ1-4; 9 bases match TRBD1. The germline gives CDR1 LGHDT, CDR2 YNNKEL (reference sequence). J lost 7 bases, V lost 2 bases, and 5 bases had no gene match. The CDR3 consists of 15 residues. The CDR3 loop reads CASSQRTGEAEKLFF. CDR3 nucleotide sequence: TGTGCCAGCAGCCAACGGACAGGGGAGGCTGAAAAACTGTTTTTT.

The chain has TRBV4-1 and TRBJ1-4; D is unclear. The germline CDR1 and CDR2 sequences are MGHRA and YSYEKL. Trimming shortened V by 4 bases and J by 3 bases, and 12 bases separated the two germline ends. CDR3 length: 15 amino acids. The CDR3 is CASSLPRTANEKLFF. The CDR3 DNA is TGCGCCAGCAGCCTACCTAGGACTGCTAATGAAAAACTGTTTTTT.

The rearrangement links TRBV2 to TRBJ1-2; D may be TRBD1 (5 bases). The CDR3 has 14 amino acids. In germline, CDR1 is SNHLY, CDR2 FYNNEI. Trimming stripped 1 base from V and 8 bases from J, with 14 bases between. CDR3 DNA sequence: TGTGCCAGCAGTGAAGGAAGCAGGGTCCAGGGCTACACCTTC. Its translation: CASSEGSRVQGYTF.

This clone is a singleton in its sample. The chain recombines TRBV7-2 with TRBJ1-2; 10 bases align to TRBD1. This CDR3 comprises 19 residues. Germline V gene lookup returns CDR1 SGHTA and CDR2 FQGNSA. J was trimmed by 3 bases and V by 2 bases; bases with no gene match: 15. The CDR3 coding sequence is TGTGCCAGCAGCTTATCTAATGTCCCGGGACAGGGGAAGGACTATGGCTACACCTTC. Amino acid sequence: CASSLSNVPGQGKDYGYTF.

The chain joins TRBV28 to TRBJ1-2; TRBD1 agrees at 10 bases. The CDR3 is 14 amino acids. Germline CDR1 MDHEN, CDR2 SYDVKM. With V trimmed by 8 bases and J by 4 bases, 7 bases remained unmatched. The CDR3 coding sequence is TGTGCCAGCTACGGGGGGACAGGGGTCTATGGCTACACCTTC. It is translated as CASYGGTGVYGYTF.

This rearrangement joins TRBV5-4 to TRBJ2-1; TRBD2 is a possible D gene (5 bases). The CDR3 runs 12 residues. Germline lookup yields CDR1 SGHNT and CDR2 YYREEE (reference sequence). Trimming took 4 bases from V and 9 from J, leaving 11 bases between them. The CDR3 sequence: CASSGESGEQFF. Written as DNA, the CDR3 is TGTGCCAGCAGCGGGGAGTCCGGTGAGCAGTTCTTC.

The CDR3 loop is CASSWGQAQETQYF. DNA for the CDR3: TGCGCCAGCAGCTGGGGACAGGCTCAAGAGACCCAGTACTTC. This rearrangement joins TRBV5-1 to TRBJ2-5; TRBD1 aligns across 8 bases. The germline gives CDR1 SGHRS, CDR2 YFSETQ. The V and J ends lost 3 bases and 2 bases, in that order; junction bases with no gene match: 3. This CDR3 contains 14 residues.